The 9 T cell receptor beta chains below were found in one sample sequenced in a study of blood T cells in healthy people across ages. PCR was performed a second time for about 7 to 11 cycles using a sample-barcoded 5' primer and a J-beta primer mix. TCRdb recomputed calls from the 5' RACE reads with MiXCR, one row per CDR3 protein. Of around 1,500,000 distinct CDR3 sequences in the sample, over 25% were seen once. Sequenced sample: blood. All receptors derive from a woman aged 30 to 39 in good health.

V usage is TRBV9 and J usage is TRBJ2-2, with D perhaps given as TRBD1 or TRBD2 (5 bases each). The CDR3 sequence is 15 residues long. V lost 4 bases and J 4 bases, leaving 14 bases between the germline ends. Germline V CDR1 and CDR2: SGDLS, YYNGEE. DNA for the CDR3: TGTGCCAGCAGCCCCTTCCCTGGGGGCACCGGGGAGCTGTTTTTT. It encodes CASSPFPGGTGELFF.

Of note for this clonotype: A much bigger clone sits one base away, suggesting this may be a read error. V is TRBV9 and J is TRBJ2-1; 9 bases map to TRBD1. Germline values: CDR1 SGDLS, CDR2 YYNGEE. The V segment lost 0 bases and the J segment 10 bases; nucleotides outside the gene matches: 11. The CDR3 is 16 residues long. The CDR3 here is CASSVAGDRVAKEQFF. CDR3 bases: TGTGCCAGCAGCGTAGCAGGGGACAGGGTGGCCAAGGAGCAGTTCTTC.

This clonotype was recorded at least ten times. The chain combines TRBV29-1 with TRBJ1-1, with D perhaps matching TRBD1 (5 bases). Germline CDR1 reads SQVTM; CDR2 reads ANQGSEA. Trimming removed 6 bases from V and 0 bases from J, with 11 bases in between. The CDR3 is 13 amino acids. The CDR3 nucleotides are TGCAGCGTCTCAGAGACAGTGAACACTGAAGCTTTCTTT. Its protein is CSVSETVNTEAFF.

This clonotype was found a few times. Here the CDR3 reads CSARDLAGGPQFF. The CDR3 nucleotides are TGCAGTGCTAGAGATCTCGCGGGGGGCCCACAGTTCTTC. V is TRBV20-1 and J is TRBJ2-1; TRBD2 agrees at 8 bases. Trimming took 0 bases from V and 13 from J; bases not matched to a gene: 8. This CDR3 has 13 amino acids. The germline gives CDR1 DFQATT, CDR2 SNEGSKA (reference sequence).

Ten or more counts support this clonotype. This chain connects TRBV4-3 to TRBJ1-2; no reliable D call. V lost 1 base, J lost 4 bases, and 7 bases lay in between. From germline, CDR1 is LGHNA and CDR2 YSLEER. This CDR3 is 13 amino acids long. The CDR3 loop reads CASSQAGGYGYTF. The CDR3 DNA is TGCGCCAGCAGCCAAGCCGGCGGCTATGGCTACACCTTC.

This clonotype appeared a few times. The chain joins TRBV9 to TRBJ2-4; 11 bases line up with TRBD2. The CDR3 is made up of 16 amino acids. V lost 3 bases, J lost 2 bases, and 4 bases stayed unmatched. CDR1 and CDR2 (germline): SGDLS, YYNGEE. As DNA, the CDR3 is TGTGCCAGCAGCGGCACTAGCGGGGGCTCCAAAAACATTCAGTACTTC. Amino acids: CASSGTSGGSKNIQYF.

The gene calls are TRBV9 and TRBJ1-6; D call uncertain. V lost 8 bases to trimming and J lost 2 bases, with 11 bases between them. The CDR3 length is 14 residues. Germline V gene sequence: CDR1 SGDLS, CDR2 YYNGEE. The CDR3 spells CASPKGTYNSPLHF. The CDR3 coding sequence is TGTGCCAGTCCGAAGGGAACCTATAATTCACCCCTCCACTTT.

This clonotype showed up many times. The V gene is TRBV15, the J gene TRBJ2-1; 9 bases map to TRBD2. From germline, CDR1 is LNHNV and CDR2 YYDKDF (reference sequence). Trimming removed 2 bases from V and 9 bases from J; junction bases left unmatched: 11. The CDR3 length is 16 residues. In DNA form, the CDR3 reads TGTGCCACCAGCAGACACATCGGGACTAGCAGTCGTGAGCAGTTCTTC. It specifies CATSRHIGTSSREQFF.

The chain carries TRBV30 and TRBJ1-2; no reliable D call. The V end was cut by 4 bases, the J end by 1 base, with 10 bases between. Germline loops: CDR1 GTSNPN, CDR2 SVGIG (reference sequence). This CDR3 spans 13 amino acids. CDR3 amino acids: CAWTTGNNYGYTF. CDR3 DNA: TGTGCCTGGACGACGGGTAATAACTATGGCTACACCTTC.